This T cell receptor beta chain was sequenced during a study of T cells in localized non-small cell lung cancer. Regarding this clone: The antigen is unknown.

General study results and limits: Uninvolved adjacent lung had more T cell clonality than any other tissue, topping tumor. Multi-region tumor sequencing was not done, so intratumor heterogeneity could not be excluded. Of the top 100 tumor clones, median roughly 60 were in adjacent lung, 25 to 30 among its top 100.

V shed 3 bases and J 4 bases; nucleotides not matched to a gene: 7. This CDR3 has 16 amino acids. Germline CDR1 and CDR2: SEHNR and FQNEAQ (reference sequence). TCRdb's table, derived via immunoSEQ multiplex PCR, lists solely in-frame clones and lacks some. The sample lists 65,000 to 95,000 clones; about 78% were seen once. The receptor was derived from a man between 40 and 75 years old with stage II squamous cell lung carcinoma. This sequence joins TRBV7-9 and TRBJ1-4; 8 bases align to TRBD1. The sequences come from PBMCs, collected before any cancer treatment. CDR3: CASSFFRGQINEKLFF. CDR3 DNA: TGTGCCAGCAGCTTCTTCAGGGGGCAGATTAATGAAAAACTGTTTTTT.